This TCR beta chain came from a study of CD8 T cells in Susac syndrome. CD8+ and CD4+ blood T cells underwent TCR beta sequencing. V gave up 5 bases and J gave up 5 bases, with 10 bases separating them. The CDR3 is 13 amino acids. Random hexamers were used to reverse transcribe about 0.5 to 1 ug of RNA. MiXCR was run by TCRdb on the immunoSEQ multiplex PCR reads, yielding one entry per CDR3 protein. Of around 230,000 distinct CDR3 sequences in the sample, around 95% were seen once. Sequencing input: CD4+ T cells from PBMCs. The TCR was taken from a human donor with multiple sclerosis. The chain recombines TRBV12-3 or TRBV12-4 with TRBJ1-5; no firm D call. The chain's CDR3 is CASSARIDQPQHF. In DNA, the CDR3 is TGTGCCAGCAGTGCCCGAATTGATCAGCCCCAGCATTTT.